Listed below are T cell receptor beta chains from one sample, sequenced in a study of PD-1 blockade in mismatch repair-deficient tumors. This table comes from immunoSEQ multiplex PCR, and its TCRdb copy is limited to in-frame clones, with some not included. The table records roughly 16,000 clones, about 80% of them present only once. The material sequenced was PBMCs, taken 4 weeks after starting pembrolizumab. These TCRs come from an adult with mismatch repair-deficient cancer. Each CDR3 is given with its conserved first and last residue. D genes are given only for firm matches. Rows may omit the clone size; those that give it use once, few, many or a size class.

J gene	D gene	clone size	V gene	CDR3 protein	CDR3 DNA
TRBJ1-2	-	-	TRBV29-1	CSVDAGYGYTF	TGCAGCGTTGATGCAGGGTATGGCTACACCTTC
TRBJ2-2	TRBD2	-	TRBV19	CATDGREGTGELFF	TGTGCCACCGATGGGCGGGAGGGCACCGGGGAGCTGTTTTTT
TRBJ1-2	-	once	TRBV4-1	CASSQDREKATEGYTF	TGCGCCAGCAGCCAAGACCGCGAGAAGGCGACAGAGGGCTACACCTTC
TRBJ2-1	-	-	TRBV28	CASSLAGAGSYNEQFF	TGTGCCAGCAGTTTAGCGGGGGCCGGGTCCTACAATGAGCAGTTCTTC
TRBJ1-2	-	-	TRBV6-1	CASSERGGGYGYTF	TGTGCCAGCAGTGAGAGGGGAGGGGGATATGGCTACACCTTC
TRBJ2-1	TRBD2	-	TRBV27	CASSLAGAPINEQFF	TGTGCCAGCAGTCTAGCGGGAGCCCCGATCAATGAGCAGTTCTTC
TRBJ1-1	TRBD1	-	TRBV19	CASSPGQGRNTEAFF	TGTGCCAGTAGTCCGGGACAGGGAAGGAACACTGAAGCTTTCTTT
TRBJ2-1	TRBD2	-	TRBV28	CASSPPGGGPLRFNEQFF	TGTGCCAGCAGTCCCCCCGGGGGAGGGCCCCTAAGATTCAATGAGCAGTTCTTC
TRBJ1-2	TRBD1	-	TRBV7-3	CASSLGQYYGYTF	TGTGCCAGCAGCCTGGGACAGTACTATGGCTACACCTTC
TRBJ2-7	-	few	TRBV29-1	CSVEDGRLASYEQYF	TGCAGCGTTGAAGATGGCCGCCTAGCCTCCTACGAGCAGTACTTC
TRBJ2-3	-	-	TRBV7-9	CASSLVGVDTQYF	TGTGCCAGCAGCTTAGTCGGGGTTGATACGCAGTATTTT